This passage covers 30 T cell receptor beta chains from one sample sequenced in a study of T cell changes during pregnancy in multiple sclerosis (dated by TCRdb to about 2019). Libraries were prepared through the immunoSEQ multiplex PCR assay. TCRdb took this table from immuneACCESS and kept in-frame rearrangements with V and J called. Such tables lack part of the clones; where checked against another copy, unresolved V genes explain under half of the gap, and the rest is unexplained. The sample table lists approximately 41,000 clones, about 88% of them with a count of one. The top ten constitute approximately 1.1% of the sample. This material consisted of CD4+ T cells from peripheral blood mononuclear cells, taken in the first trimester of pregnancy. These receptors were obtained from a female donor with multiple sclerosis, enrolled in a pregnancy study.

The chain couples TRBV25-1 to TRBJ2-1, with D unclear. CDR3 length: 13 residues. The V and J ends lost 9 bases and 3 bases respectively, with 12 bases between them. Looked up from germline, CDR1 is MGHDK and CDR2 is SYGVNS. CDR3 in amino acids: CARTTANYNEQFF. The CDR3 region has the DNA TGTGCCAGAACTACCGCAAACTACAATGAGCAGTTCTTC.

CDR3 loop: CASSLPGLAGTTAQYF. In nucleotides, the CDR3 is TGTGCCAGCAGCTTACCGGGACTAGCGGGTACAACGGCGCAGTATTTT. The V and J genes are TRBV7-2 and TRBJ2-3, with TRBD2 identical over 12 bases. Germline CDR1 SGHTA, CDR2 FQGNSA. This CDR3 has 16 residues. With 2 bases clipped from V and 10 bases from J, the junction kept 10 bases outside the gene matches.

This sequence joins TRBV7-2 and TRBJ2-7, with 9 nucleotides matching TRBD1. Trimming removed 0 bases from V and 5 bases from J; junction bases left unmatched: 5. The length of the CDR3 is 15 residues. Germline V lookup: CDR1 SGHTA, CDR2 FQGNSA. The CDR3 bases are TGTGCCAGCAGCTTAGCAGGGACAGGGCGTGACGAGCAGTACTTC. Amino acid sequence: CASSLAGTGRDEQYF.

The CDR3 bases are TGTGCCAGCAGTGACCCCCGGGAACTAGGCTACACCTTC. This gives the protein CASSDPRELGYTF. V and J are TRBV2 and TRBJ1-2; D unresolved. The CDR3 covers 13 residues. Germline V lookup: CDR1 SNHLY, CDR2 FYNNEI. Trimming removed 3 bases at V and 8 bases at J, with 13 bases between.

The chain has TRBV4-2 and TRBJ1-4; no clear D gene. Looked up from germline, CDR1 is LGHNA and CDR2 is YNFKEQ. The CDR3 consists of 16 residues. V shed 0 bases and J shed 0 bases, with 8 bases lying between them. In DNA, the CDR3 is TGTGCCAGCAGCCAAGATCGGAGCGCAACTAATGAAAAACTGTTTTTT. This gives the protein CASSQDRSATNEKLFF.

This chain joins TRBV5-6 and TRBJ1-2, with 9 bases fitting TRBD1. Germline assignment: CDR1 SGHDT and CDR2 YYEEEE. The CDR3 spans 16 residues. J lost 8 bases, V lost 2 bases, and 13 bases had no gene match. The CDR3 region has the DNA TGTGCCAGCAGCTTTCGGACAGGGGTGGTTCTGTGGGGCTACACCTTC. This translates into CASSFRTGVVLWGYTF.

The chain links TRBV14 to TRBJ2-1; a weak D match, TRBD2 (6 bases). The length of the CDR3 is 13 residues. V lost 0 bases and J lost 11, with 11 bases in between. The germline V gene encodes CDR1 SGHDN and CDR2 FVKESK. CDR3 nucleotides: TGTGCCAGCAGCCAAGATTCGGGGGTCCAGCAGTTCTTC. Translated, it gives CASSQDSGVQQFF.

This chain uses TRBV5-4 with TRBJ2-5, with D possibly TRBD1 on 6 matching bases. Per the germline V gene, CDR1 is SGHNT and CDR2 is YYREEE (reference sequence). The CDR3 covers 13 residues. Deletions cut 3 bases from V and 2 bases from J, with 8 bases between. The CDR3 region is CASSSRGQETQYF. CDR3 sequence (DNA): TGTGCCAGCAGCTCCAGGGGACAAGAGACCCAGTACTTC.

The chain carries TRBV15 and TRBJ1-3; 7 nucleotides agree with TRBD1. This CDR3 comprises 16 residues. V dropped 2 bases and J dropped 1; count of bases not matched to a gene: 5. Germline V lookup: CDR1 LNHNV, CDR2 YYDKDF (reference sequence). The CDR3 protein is CATSRRTGLSGNTIYF. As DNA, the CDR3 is TGTGCCACCAGCAGAAGGACAGGCCTTTCTGGAAACACCATATATTTT.

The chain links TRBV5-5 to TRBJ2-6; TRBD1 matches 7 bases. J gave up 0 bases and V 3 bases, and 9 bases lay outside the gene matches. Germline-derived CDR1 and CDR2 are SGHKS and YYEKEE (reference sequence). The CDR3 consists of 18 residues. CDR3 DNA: TGTGCCAGCAGCTACGGGATACAGGGGACCTCTGGGGCCAACGTCCTGACTTTC. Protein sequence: CASSYGIQGTSGANVLTF. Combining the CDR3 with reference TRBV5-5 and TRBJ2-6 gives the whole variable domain DAGVTQSPTHLIKTRGQQVTLRCSPISGHKSVSWYQQVLGQGPQFIFQYYEKEERGRGNFPDRFSARQFPNYSSELNVNALLLGDSALYLCASSYGIQGTSGANVLTFGAGSRLTVL.

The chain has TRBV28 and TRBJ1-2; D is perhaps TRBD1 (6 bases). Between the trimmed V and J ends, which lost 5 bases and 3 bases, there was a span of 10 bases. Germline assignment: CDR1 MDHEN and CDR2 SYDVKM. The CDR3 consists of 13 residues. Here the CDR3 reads CASSRTVDYGYTF. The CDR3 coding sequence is TGTGCCAGCAGTCGGACAGTCGACTATGGCTACACCTTC.

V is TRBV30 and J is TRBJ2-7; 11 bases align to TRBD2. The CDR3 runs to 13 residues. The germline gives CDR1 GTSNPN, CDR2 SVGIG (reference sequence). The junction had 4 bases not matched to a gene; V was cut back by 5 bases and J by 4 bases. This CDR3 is CAWRLAGQYEQYF. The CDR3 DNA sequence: TGTGCCTGGCGACTAGCGGGGCAATACGAGCAGTACTTC.

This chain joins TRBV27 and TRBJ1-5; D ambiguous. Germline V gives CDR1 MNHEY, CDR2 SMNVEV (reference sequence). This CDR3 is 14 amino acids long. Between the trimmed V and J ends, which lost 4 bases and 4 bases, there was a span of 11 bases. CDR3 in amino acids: CASSSPIRNQPQHF. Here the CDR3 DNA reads TGTGCCAGCAGTTCCCCCATCAGGAATCAGCCCCAGCATTTT.

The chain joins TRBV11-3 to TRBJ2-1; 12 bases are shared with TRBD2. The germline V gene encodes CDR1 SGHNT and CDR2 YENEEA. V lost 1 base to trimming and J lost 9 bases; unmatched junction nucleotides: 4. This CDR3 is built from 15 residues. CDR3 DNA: TGTGCCAGCAGCTTAGGGACTAGCGGGACTGGTGAGCAGTTCTTC. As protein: CASSLGTSGTGEQFF.

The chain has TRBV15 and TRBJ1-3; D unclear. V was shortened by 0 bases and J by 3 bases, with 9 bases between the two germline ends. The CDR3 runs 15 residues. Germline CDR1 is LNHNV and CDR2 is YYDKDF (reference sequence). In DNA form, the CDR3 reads TGTGCCACCAGCAGAGATGGCGCAGGTGGAAACACCATATATTTT. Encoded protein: CATSRDGAGGNTIYF.

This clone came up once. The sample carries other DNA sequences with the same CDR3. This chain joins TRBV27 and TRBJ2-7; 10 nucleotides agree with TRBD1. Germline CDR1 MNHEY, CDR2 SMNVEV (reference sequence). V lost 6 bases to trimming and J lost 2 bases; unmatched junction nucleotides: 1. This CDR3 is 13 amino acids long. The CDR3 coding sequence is TGTGCCAGCAGAGGACAGGGGGCCTACGAGCAGTACTTC. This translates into CASRGQGAYEQYF.

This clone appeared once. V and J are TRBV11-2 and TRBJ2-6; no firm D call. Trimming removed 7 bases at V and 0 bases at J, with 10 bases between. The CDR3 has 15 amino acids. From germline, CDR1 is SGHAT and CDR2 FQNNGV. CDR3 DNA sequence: TGTGCCAGCACTTTATATAGCTCTGGGGCCAACGTCCTGACTTTC. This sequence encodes CASTLYSSGANVLTF. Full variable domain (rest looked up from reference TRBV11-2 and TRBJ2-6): EAGVAQSPRYKIIEKRQSVAFWCNPISGHATLYWYQQILGQGPKLLIQFQNNGVVDDSQLPKDRFSAERLKGVDSTLKIQPAKLEDSAVYLCASTLYSSGANVLTFGAGSRLTVL.

As DNA, the CDR3 is TGTGCCAGTAGTACTCAGACTAGCGGAAAAGAGACCCAGTACTTC. Residues: CASSTQTSGKETQYF. The chain couples TRBV19 to TRBJ2-5; 9 nucleotides align to TRBD2. The trim removed 4 bases at V and 3 bases at J, leaving 6 bases unmatched. The CDR3 runs 15 residues. The germline V gene has CDR1 LNHDA and CDR2 SQIVND (reference sequence).

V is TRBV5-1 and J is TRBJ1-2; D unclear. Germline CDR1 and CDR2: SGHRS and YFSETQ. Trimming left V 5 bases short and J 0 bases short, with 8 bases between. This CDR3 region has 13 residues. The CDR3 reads CASRRHANYGYTF. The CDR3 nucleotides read TGCGCCAGCAGACGACATGCTAACTATGGCTACACCTTC. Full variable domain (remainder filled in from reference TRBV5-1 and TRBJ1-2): KAGVTQTPRYLIKTRGQQVTLSCSPISGHRSVSWYQQTPGQGLQFLFEYFSETQRNKGNFPGRFSGRQFSNSRSEMNVSTLELGDSALYLCASRRHANYGYTFGSGTRLTVV.

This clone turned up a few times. The CDR3 spells CASSPQVGTSGKGTDTQYF. In DNA, the CDR3 is TGTGCCAGCAGCCCTCAAGTGGGGACTAGCGGGAAAGGGACAGATACGCAGTATTTT. V usage is TRBV9 and J usage is TRBJ2-3, with 13 bases matching TRBD2. The CDR3 has 19 amino acids. Germline loops: CDR1 SGDLS, CDR2 YYNGEE. V trimming: 4 bases; J trimming: 3 bases; junction bases outside the gene matches: 14. The whole variable domain, filled in from reference TRBV9 and TRBJ2-3, reads DSGVTQTPKHLITATGQRVTLRCSPRSGDLSVYWYQQSLDQGLQFLIQYYNGEERAKGNILERFSAQQFPDLHSELNLSSLELGDSALYFCASSPQVGTSGKGTDTQYFGPGTRLTVL.

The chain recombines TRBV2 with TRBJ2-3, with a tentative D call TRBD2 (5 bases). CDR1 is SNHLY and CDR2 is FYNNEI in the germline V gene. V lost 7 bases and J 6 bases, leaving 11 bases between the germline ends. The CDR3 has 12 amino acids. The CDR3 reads CASKVGGDTQYF. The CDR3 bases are TGTGCCAGCAAGGTCGGAGGCGATACGCAGTATTTT.

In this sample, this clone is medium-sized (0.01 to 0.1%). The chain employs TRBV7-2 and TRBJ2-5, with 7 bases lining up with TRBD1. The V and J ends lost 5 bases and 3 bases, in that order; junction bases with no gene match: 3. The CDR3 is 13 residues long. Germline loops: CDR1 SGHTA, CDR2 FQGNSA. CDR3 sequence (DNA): TGTGCCAGCAGCATCGGGACAGAAGAGACCCAGTACTTC. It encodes CASSIGTEETQYF.

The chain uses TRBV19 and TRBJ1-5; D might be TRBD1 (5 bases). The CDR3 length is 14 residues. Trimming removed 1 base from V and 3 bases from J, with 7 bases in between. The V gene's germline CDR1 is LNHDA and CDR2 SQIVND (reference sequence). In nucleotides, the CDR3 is TGTGCCAGTAGTATAGCGACAGTCAATCAGCCCCAGCATTTT. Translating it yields CASSIATVNQPQHF.

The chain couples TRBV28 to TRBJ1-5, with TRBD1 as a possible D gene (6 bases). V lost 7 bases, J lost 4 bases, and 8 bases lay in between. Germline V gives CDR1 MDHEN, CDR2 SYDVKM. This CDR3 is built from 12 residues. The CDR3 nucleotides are TGTGCCAGCACAGGGGAGAATCAGCCCCAGCATTTT. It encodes CASTGENQPQHF.

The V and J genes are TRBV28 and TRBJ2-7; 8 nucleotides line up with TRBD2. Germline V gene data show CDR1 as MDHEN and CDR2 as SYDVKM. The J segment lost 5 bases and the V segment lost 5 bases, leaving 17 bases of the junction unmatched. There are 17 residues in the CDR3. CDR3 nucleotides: TGTGCCAGCAGTGACCCATCCGGGGGGGGGCCTAGGAACGAGCAGTACTTC. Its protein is CASSDPSGGGPRNEQYF.

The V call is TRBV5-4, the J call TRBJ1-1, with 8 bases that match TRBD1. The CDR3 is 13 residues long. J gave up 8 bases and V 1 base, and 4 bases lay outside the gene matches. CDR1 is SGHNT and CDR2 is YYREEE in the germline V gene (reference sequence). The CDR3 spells CASSLTTGGEAFF. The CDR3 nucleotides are TGTGCCAGCAGCTTGACCACAGGGGGAGAAGCTTTCTTT.

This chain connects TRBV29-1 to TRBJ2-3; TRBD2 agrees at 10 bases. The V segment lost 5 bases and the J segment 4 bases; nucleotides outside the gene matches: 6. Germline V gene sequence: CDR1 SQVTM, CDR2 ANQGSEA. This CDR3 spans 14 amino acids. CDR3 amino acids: CSVSGRAEPDTQYF. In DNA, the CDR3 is TGCAGCGTTAGCGGGAGGGCCGAGCCAGATACGCAGTATTTT.

The CDR3 DNA is TGTGCCAGCAGTGCAGGGGATCAGCCCCAGCATTTT. Translating it yields CASSAGDQPQHF. The genes are TRBV28 and TRBJ1-5; possibly TRBD1 for D (6 bases). Germline CDR1 reads MDHEN; CDR2 reads SYDVKM. V was pared by 5 bases and J by 5 bases, with 7 bases between. The CDR3 contains 12 residues.

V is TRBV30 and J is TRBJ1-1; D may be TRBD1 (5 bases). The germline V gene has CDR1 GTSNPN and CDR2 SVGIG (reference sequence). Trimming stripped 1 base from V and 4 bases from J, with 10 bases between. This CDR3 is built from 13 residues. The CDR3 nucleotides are TGTGCCTGGAGTGCCGGGGGGGTCACTGAAGCTTTCTTT. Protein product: CAWSAGGVTEAFF.

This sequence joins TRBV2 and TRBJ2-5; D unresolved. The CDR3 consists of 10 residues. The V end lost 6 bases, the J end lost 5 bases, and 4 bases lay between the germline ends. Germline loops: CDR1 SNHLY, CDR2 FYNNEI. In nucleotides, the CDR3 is TGTGCCAGCAGCGTGGAGACCCAGTACTTC. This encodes CASSVETQYF.